Listed below are T cell receptor beta chains from one sample, sequenced in a study of T-cell reconstitution after alpha-beta-depleted transplantation in children. TCRdb passed the PCR reads through MiXCR, listing each CDR3 protein once. The sample carries about 400,000 distinct CDR3 sequences, about 14% recorded once. The input for sequencing was PBMCs, taken from the stem cell graft. These TCRs come from a human donor who donated a stem cell graft to a child with Fanconi anemia. The CDR3 runs from the conserved cysteine through the conserved F or W. D genes are given only for firm matches. Each size is how often the clone was seen (once, few, many) or a class if it is expanded.

j_call,v_call,clone_size,d_call,cdr3_aa,cdr3_nt
TRBJ2-1,TRBV7-2,many,-,CASREIQGYNEQFF,TGTGCCAGCAGAGAAATCCAGGGATACAATGAGCAGTTCTTC
TRBJ1-1,TRBV6-1,many,-,CASSDPGRTQAFF,TGTGCCAGCAGTGACCCGGGACGGACACAAGCTTTCTTT
TRBJ2-2,TRBV18,many,-,CASSGTGGTGELFF,TGTGCCAGCAGTGGAACTGGGGGGACCGGGGAGCTGTTTTTT
TRBJ2-5,TRBV9,few,TRBD2,CASSVSSGGTQQETQYF,TGTGCCAGCAGCGTTTCCAGCGGGGGGACTCAACAAGAGACCCAGTACTTC
TRBJ2-1,TRBV7-6,few,-,CASSLGGLQRDEQFF,TGTGCCAGCAGCTTAGGGGGTCTCCAACGAGATGAGCAGTTCTTC
TRBJ1-1,TRBV5-1,many,-,CASSQAGSRNTEAFF,TGCGCCAGCAGCCAGGCAGGGTCTAGGAACACTGAAGCTTTCTTT
TRBJ2-1,TRBV20-1,many,-,CSATTSNEQFF,TGCAGTGCTACGACATCTAATGAGCAGTTCTTC
TRBJ2-7,TRBV5-1,many,TRBD2,CASSGLSGGTYEQYF,TGCGCCAGCAGCGGCCTTAGCGGGGGTACCTACGAGCAGTACTTC
TRBJ2-5,TRBV20-1,many,-,CSAPYGIQETQYF,TGCAGTGCCCCCTACGGTATACAAGAGACCCAGTACTTC
TRBJ1-1,TRBV6-5,many,-,CASSRQINTEAFF,TGTGCCAGCAGTCGACAGATCAACACTGAAGCTTTCTTT